This T cell receptor beta chain originates from a study of identical twins. The CDR3 has 16 amino acids. The germline V and J ends were trimmed by 5 bases and 0 bases, with 14 bases remaining between them. The germline gives CDR1 DFQATT, CDR2 SNEGSKA (reference sequence). This clonotype was picked up a small number of times. The antigen is undetermined. Study-level findings and limits: Modeled out-of-frame TCR alpha sharing in monozygotic twins fell below observed levels. A lower insertion count was a feature of abundant cord blood beta clonotypes, with no such feature in memory repertoires. A cross-sectional statistical analysis, not follow-up of the same donors, supported the conclusions.

TCRdb itself ran the 5' RACE reads through MiXCR, one entry per CDR3 protein. The sample includes a few hundred thousand distinct CDR3 sequences, about an eighth of them seen just once. This sample also belongs to another study, concerning yellow fever vaccine responses in identical twins. From that study: Each twin's T cell response to the vaccine was reported to look partly convergent and partly personalized.

The chain uses TRBV20-1 and TRBJ2-6; D might be TRBD2 (6 bases). The TCR originated in a woman aged 18 to 35 in good health. The sequenced sample consisted of memory (CD45RO+) T cells sorted from blood. CDR3 loop: CSAYPGTPSGANVLTF. The CDR3 nucleotides are TGCAGTGCTTATCCCGGGACTCCCTCTGGGGCCAACGTCCTGACTTTC.